This T cell receptor beta chain derives from a study of blood T cell repertoires in COVID-19. Participant ages covered roughly 18 to 90 years across about two dozen US areas. Study processing details: Estimation of nucleated cell counts was performed using reference gene primer amplification. The method was immunoSEQ multiplex PCR; TCRdb's version includes in-frame clones alone and lacks a portion of them. The V and J calls and clone size are taken from that table; D and trimming were inferred from the DNA. There are under 300,000 clones in the sample; around 87% occur only once, and about 6.9% lies in the top ten. Germline loops: CDR1 SGHTA, CDR2 FQGNSA. The CDR3 consists of 13 residues. With V trimmed by 5 bases and J by 4 bases, 2 bases remained unmatched.

The clonotype was recovered from a woman aged 25 to 45 with acute COVID-19. The chain carries TRBV7-2 and TRBJ1-2; 9 bases line up with TRBD1. Sequenced material: PBMCs or T cells enriched from blood (not recorded which). The CDR3 DNA reads as TGTGCCAGCAGCCAGACAGGGGGCTATGGCTACACCTTC. As protein: CASSQTGGYGYTF.